The 14 T cell receptor beta chains listed next were all sequenced from one sample in a study of ipilimumab plus nivolumab after autologous stem cell transplantation. Sequencing used immunoSEQ multiplex PCR; TCRdb keeps in-frame clones, though not all of them. The sample lists 15,000 to 20,000 clones, around four fifths occurring once. The sequenced sample was PBMCs, obtained in a trial of ipilimumab plus nivolumab as post-transplant consolidation. All receptors come from a male donor with diffuse large B-cell lymphoma.

The gene calls are TRBV29-1 and TRBJ1-2, with D hard to call. V was cut by 0 bases and J by 4 bases, with 6 bases left in between. The length of the CDR3 is 12 residues. Germline lookup yields CDR1 SQVTM and CDR2 ANQGSEA. CDR3 DNA: TGCAGCGTTGAAGACACTCCCTATGGCTACACCTTC. Its translation: CSVEDTPYGYTF.

The chain couples TRBV7-9 to TRBJ1-3, with D possibly being TRBD1 (5 bases). V was cut by 5 bases and J by 8 bases, with 16 bases left in between. CDR3 length equals 14 residues. Germline V CDR1 and CDR2: SEHNR, FQNEAQ (reference sequence). The CDR3 DNA sequence: TGTGCCAGCAGCCACTCCAGGGATTTGGACACCATATATTTT. Its translation: CASSHSRDLDTIYF.

The chain links TRBV10-3 to TRBJ1-1; 8 nucleotides align to TRBD1. CDR1 and CDR2 (germline): ENHRY, SYGVKD. CDR3 length equals 14 residues. V shed 2 bases and J 4 bases; nucleotides not matched to a gene: 3. This chain's CDR3 is CAISEGQGPTEAFF. The CDR3 bases are TGTGCCATCAGTGAGGGACAGGGCCCCACTGAAGCTTTCTTT.

The chain links TRBV7-2 to TRBJ2-3, with 10 bases identical to TRBD2. This CDR3 contains 18 residues. V was clipped by 1 base and J by 2 bases; unmatched bases: 9. Germline V gives CDR1 SGHTA, CDR2 FQGNSA. The CDR3 sequence is CASSLGASGSSLTDTQYF. CDR3 sequence (DNA): TGTGCCAGCAGCTTAGGGGCTAGCGGGAGTAGCCTCACAGATACGCAGTATTTT. Drawing the rest from reference TRBV7-2 and TRBJ2-3, the complete variable domain is GAGVSQSPSNKVTEKGKDVELRCDPISGHTALYWYRQSLGQGLEFLIYFQGNSAPDKSGLPSDRFSAERTGGSVSTLTIQRTQQEDSAVYLCASSLGASGSSLTDTQYFGPGTRLTVL.

V gene TRBV19 combines with J gene TRBJ2-4, with a weak D call TRBD2 (7 bases). The CDR3 loop spans 14 amino acids. Trimming left V 9 bases short and J 7 bases short, with 19 bases between. Looked up from germline, CDR1 is LNHDA and CDR2 is SQIVND (reference sequence). The CDR3 here is CASRPGGLANIQYF. CDR3 in DNA: TGTGCCAGCAGGCCCGGGGGGCTGGCGAACATTCAGTACTTC.

V is TRBV6-6 and J is TRBJ1-3; D gene uncertain. The CDR3 has 14 amino acids. CDR1 is MNHNY, CDR2 SVGAGI, per germline (reference sequence). In DNA form, the CDR3 reads TGTGCAAGTCTCCAGGCGTTTTCTGGAAACACCATATATTTT. Protein sequence: CASLQAFSGNTIYF.

This clone was counted a few times. The genes are TRBV18 and TRBJ2-2, with D uncertain. There are 15 residues in the CDR3. V was shortened by 8 bases and J by 7 bases, with 20 bases between the two germline ends. CDR1 and CDR2 (germline): KGHSH, LQKENI. The CDR3 sequence is CASPNTARSSGELFF. DNA of the CDR3: TGTGCCAGCCCAAATACCGCACGGTCGAGCGGGGAGCTGTTTTTT.

This clone was counted once. The V gene is TRBV30, the J gene TRBJ2-3; the D gene is possibly TRBD1 (5 bases). CDR1 is GTSNPN, CDR2 SVGIG, per germline (reference sequence). V lost 2 bases, J lost 2 bases, and 11 bases lay in between. The CDR3 contains 14 residues. CDR3 sequence: CAWSLTGLTDTQYF. Written as DNA, the CDR3 is TGTGCCTGGAGTCTTACAGGCCTCACAGATACGCAGTATTTT.

The chain joins TRBV28 to TRBJ1-1, with 8 nucleotides matching TRBD1. This CDR3 has 14 amino acids. Germline assignment: CDR1 MDHEN and CDR2 SYDVKM. Trimming at V came to 6 bases and at J to 6 bases, leaving 9 bases not matched to a gene. This CDR3 is CASSPGGTLAEAFF. The DNA for the CDR3 is TGTGCCAGCAGCCCAGGGGGCACGCTCGCTGAAGCTTTCTTT.

V gene TRBV12-5 combines with J gene TRBJ2-5; D possibly corresponds to TRBD2 (5 bases). CDR3 size: 15 residues. Trimming took off 3 bases at V and 3 bases at J, with 14 bases between the two ends. Germline V lookup: CDR1 LGHNT, CDR2 FRNRAP. The CDR3 loop is CASGFYLPSKETQYF. DNA of the CDR3: TGTGCTAGTGGTTTCTATCTTCCTAGCAAAGAGACCCAGTACTTC.

V usage is TRBV5-1 and J usage is TRBJ1-4, with D possibly TRBD1 on 5 matching bases. The ends were cut back, 4 bases at V and 0 bases at J, with 10 bases in the middle. The V gene's germline CDR1 is SGHRS and CDR2 YFSETQ. The CDR3 consists of 15 residues. In nucleotides, the CDR3 is TGCGCCAGCAGCACCGAAGGGGCAACTAATGAAAAACTGTTTTTT. It encodes CASSTEGATNEKLFF.

The rearrangement joins TRBV30 to TRBJ2-1; D may be TRBD2 (6 bases). This CDR3 contains 14 residues. Trimming left V 3 bases short and J 4 bases short, with 13 bases between. The germline V gene has CDR1 GTSNPN and CDR2 SVGIG (reference sequence). CDR3 in amino acids: CAWSDGGPYNEQFF. As DNA, the CDR3 is TGTGCCTGGAGCGACGGGGGACCGTACAATGAGCAGTTCTTC.

This clone was counted a few times. The chain joins TRBV29-1 to TRBJ1-1; D gene ambiguous. Trimming stripped 6 bases from V and 1 base from J, with 18 bases between. This CDR3 contains 15 residues. The germline gives CDR1 SQVTM, CDR2 ANQGSEA. This chain's CDR3 is CSVVLLFSENTEAFF. The DNA for the CDR3 is TGCAGCGTCGTCCTTTTATTTTCAGAGAACACTGAAGCTTTCTTT.

V usage is TRBV11-3 and J usage is TRBJ2-5; D remains unclear. V gave up 4 bases and J gave up 4 bases, with 10 bases separating them. The germline gives CDR1 SGHNT, CDR2 YENEEA. CDR3 length: 13 amino acids. The CDR3 region has the DNA TGTGCCAGCAGCTCGGAACAGCGAGAGACCCAGTACTTC. Translation: CASSSEQRETQYF.